This T cell receptor (beta chain) was recovered during a study of T-cell reconstitution after alpha-beta-depleted transplantation in children. This clonotype has at least ten counts. A library of TCRbeta sequences, prepared with unique molecular identifiers, was generated. TCRdb analysed the PCR reads with MiXCR anew, one entry per CDR3 protein. Counted here are about 600,000 distinct CDR3 sequences, about 11% occurring once; the ten biggest clones make up less than 5%. Per the germline V gene, CDR1 is SQVTM and CDR2 is ANQGSEA. There are 12 residues in the CDR3. V was clipped by 7 bases and J by 0 bases, with 10 bases between them.

The sequence was collected from a human donor who donated a stem cell graft to a child with acute myeloid leukemia. The V gene is TRBV29-1, the J gene TRBJ2-7; D is possibly TRBD2 (5 bases). This material consisted of PBMCs from the stem cell graft donor, taken from the stem cell graft. CDR3 bases: TGCAGCGCTTACACTAGCTCCTACGAGCAGTACTTC. Protein: CSAYTSSYEQYF.